This entry lists 10 T cell receptor beta chains sequenced from one sample in a study of blood T cell repertoires in COVID-19. TCRdb keeps only in-frame clones here, not all; method: immunoSEQ multiplex PCR. Altogether about 180,000 clones are present, approximately 92% being singletons, with the ten largest covering under 2.5%. Material for sequencing was PBMCs or T cells enriched from blood (not recorded which). The receptor source for this set is a woman between 40 and 55 years old with acute COVID-19.

This clone was found a few times. The genes are TRBV5-6 and TRBJ2-7, with D unresolved. The CDR3 totals 14 residues. The V end was cut by 2 bases, the J end by 1 base, with 10 bases between. CDR1 is SGHDT, CDR2 YYEEEE, per germline. As DNA, the CDR3 is TGTGCCAGCAGCTTTTTGGGCAGATCCTACGAGCAGTACTTC. Amino acid sequence: CASSFLGRSYEQYF.

Comments on this clone: This same CDR3 is encoded by further DNA sequences in the sample. The chain uses TRBV18 and TRBJ2-5; D is possibly TRBD2 (5 bases). The CDR3 consists of 13 residues. V was shortened by 4 bases and J by 3 bases, with 9 bases between the two germline ends. The V gene's germline CDR1 is KGHSH and CDR2 LQKENI. The CDR3 protein is CASSQGVKETQYF. CDR3 nucleotide sequence: TGTGCCAGCTCACAGGGAGTCAAAGAGACCCAGTACTTC.

V gene TRBV27 combines with J gene TRBJ2-7, with TRBD1 as a possible D gene (6 bases). Trimming left V 8 bases short and J 2 bases short, with 16 bases between. Germline lookup yields CDR1 MNHEY and CDR2 SMNVEV (reference sequence). This CDR3 has 14 residues. The CDR3 coding sequence is TGTGCCAGCGGACAGCGGCCTCCTACCTACGAGCAGTACTTC. It specifies CASGQRPPTYEQYF.

V gene TRBV18 combines with J gene TRBJ2-5; TRBD1 agrees at 7 bases. The V gene end was trimmed by 3 bases and the J gene end by 5 bases; junction bases not matched to a gene: 3. CDR1 and CDR2 (germline): KGHSH, LQKENI. This CDR3 is built from 13 residues. This chain's CDR3 is CASSPTGAETQYF. The CDR3 region has the DNA TGTGCCAGCTCACCCACAGGGGCGGAGACCCAGTACTTC.

The gene calls are TRBV28 and TRBJ2-3, with 11 positions matching TRBD2. This CDR3 is 15 amino acids long. Germline trimming cut 5 bases from V and 7 bases from J; bases unmatched to any gene: 8. Germline CDR1 is MDHEN and CDR2 is SYDVKM. This chain's CDR3 is CASSTPGTSGNTQYF. The CDR3 coding sequence is TGTGCCAGCAGTACCCCGGGGACTAGCGGAAATACGCAGTATTTT.

This clone was recorded a few times. The CDR3 nucleotides are TGTGCCAGCAGCCTCCACGGGGGGGACACAGATACGCAGTATTTT. This sequence encodes CASSLHGGDTDTQYF. V and J are TRBV7-9 and TRBJ2-3; 8 positions agree with TRBD2. The CDR3 runs to 15 residues. Germline V gene data show CDR1 as SEHNR and CDR2 as FQNEAQ (reference sequence). With V trimmed by 5 bases and J by 2 bases, 6 bases remained unmatched.

The J gene is TRBJ2-1, the V gene TRBV7-9; TRBD1 is a possible D gene (6 bases). The CDR3 consists of 13 residues. Germline V gene sequence: CDR1 SEHNR, CDR2 FQNEAQ (reference sequence). V was clipped by 6 bases and J by 6 bases, with 12 bases between them. The CDR3 spells CASSTKGGNEQFF. CDR3 bases: TGTGCCAGCAGTACCAAAGGGGGCAATGAGCAGTTCTTC.

The CDR3 sequence is CASSPSGGPDTQYF. As DNA, the CDR3 is TGTGCCAGCAGCCCCAGCGGGGGCCCAGATACGCAGTATTTT. This chain connects TRBV7-9 to TRBJ2-3; 8 bases agree with TRBD2. Germline V CDR1 and CDR2: SEHNR, FQNEAQ (reference sequence). Germline trimming cut 5 bases from V and 4 bases from J; bases unmatched to any gene: 5. The CDR3 runs 14 residues.

The chain has TRBV29-1 and TRBJ1-2, with 10 bases aligning to TRBD1. Trimming removed 6 bases from V and 6 bases from J; junction bases left unmatched: 1. The CDR3 covers 11 residues. The germline V gene has CDR1 SQVTM and CDR2 ANQGSEA. CDR3 loop: CSVGQGDGYTF. The CDR3 DNA sequence: TGCAGCGTCGGACAGGGGGATGGCTACACCTTC.

The chain uses TRBV19 and TRBJ2-5; maybe TRBD1 (8 bases). V was clipped by 4 bases and J by 4 bases, with 22 bases between them. The CDR3 spans 17 residues. CDR1 and CDR2 from the germline V gene are LNHDA and SQIVND (reference sequence). CDR3 region: CASSTNRVTGGGETQYF. In DNA form, the CDR3 reads TGTGCCAGTAGTACAAATAGGGTAACAGGGGGGGGAGAGACCCAGTACTTC.